The 10 T cell receptor beta chains presented below share a single source sample, sequenced in a study of T cell responses to AZD1222 COVID-19 vaccine. Here immunoSEQ multiplex PCR was the method, and the copy in TCRdb shows in-frame clones only, minus some. The repertoire holds about 45,000 clones, with 80% to 90% as singletons. This specimen consisted of peripheral blood, obtained 28 days after the second AZD1222 dose. These receptors all come from an adult who received the AZD1222 COVID-19 vaccine.

The chain employs TRBV12-5 and TRBJ2-2, with D possibly matching TRBD1 (5 bases). Germline V lookup: CDR1 LGHNT, CDR2 FRNRAP. V was pared by 0 bases and J by 1 base, with 6 bases between. This CDR3 contains 15 residues. The CDR3 sequence is CASGLVQGNTGELFF. The CDR3 DNA follows: TGTGCTAGTGGTTTGGTGCAGGGGAACACCGGGGAGCTGTTTTTT. The complete variable domain, with remaining parts taken from reference TRBV12-5 and TRBJ2-2, reads DARVTQTPRHKVTEMGQEVTMRCQPILGHNTVFWYRQTMMQGLELLAYFRNRAPLDDSGMPKDRFSAEMPDATLATLKIQPSEPRDSAVYFCASGLVQGNTGELFFGEGSRLTVL.

The V and J genes are TRBV20-1 and TRBJ1-2, with 8 nucleotides matching TRBD1. V trimming: 3 bases; J trimming: 8 bases; junction bases outside the gene matches: 5. From germline, CDR1 is DFQATT and CDR2 SNEGSKA (reference sequence). There are 12 residues in the CDR3. CDR3 protein: CSASQGARGYTF. The CDR3 DNA follows: TGCAGTGCTAGTCAGGGGGCGCGCGGCTACACCTTC.

The rearrangement links TRBV6-5 to TRBJ2-1, with 8 nucleotides matching TRBD2. The CDR3 length is 15 residues. In germline, CDR1 is MNHEY, CDR2 SVGAGI. Unmatched junction bases numbered 11, after V lost 7 bases and J lost 6 bases. In nucleotides, the CDR3 is TGTGCCAGCAATCTAAGCGGGAGTTTAGGCAATGAGCAGTTCTTC. It yields the protein CASNLSGSLGNEQFF.

The rearrangement joins TRBV10-2 to TRBJ1-5, with TRBD1 identical over 7 bases. Trimming took 6 bases from V and 4 from J; bases not matched to a gene: 6. The CDR3 is made up of 14 amino acids. Germline CDR1 and CDR2: WSHSY and SAAADI. The CDR3 loop reads CASSYTGANQPQHF. The CDR3 nucleotides are TGCGCCAGCAGCTATACAGGGGCTAATCAGCCCCAGCATTTT.

This clone has a single count. This chain uses TRBV18 with TRBJ2-1, with 10 bases that match TRBD2. Trimming cost V 0 bases and J 9 bases; bases outside gene matches: 5. Germline CDR1 and CDR2: KGHSH and LQKENI. The CDR3 runs 15 residues. CDR3 sequence: CASSPPLAGGGEQFF. In nucleotides, the CDR3 is TGTGCCAGCTCACCACCTTTAGCGGGAGGTGGTGAGCAGTTCTTC.

This rearrangement joins TRBV19 to TRBJ1-2; TRBD1 is a possible D gene (6 bases). CDR1 is LNHDA and CDR2 is SQIVND in the germline V gene (reference sequence). This CDR3 is 12 amino acids long. Trimming removed 8 bases from V and 6 bases from J, with 13 bases in between. The CDR3 DNA reads TGTGCCAGTCGAGAGGGGGTCAATGGCTACACCTTC. Its protein is CASREGVNGYTF.

The chain is built from TRBV11-2 and TRBJ2-5, with 12 bases that match TRBD1. Germline assignment: CDR1 SGHAT and CDR2 FQNNGV. This CDR3 is built from 15 residues. Germline trimming cut 5 bases from V and 5 bases from J; bases unmatched to any gene: 6. The CDR3, as DNA: TGTGCCAGCAGCCTCCGGGACAGGGGGCGGGAGACCCAGTACTTC. Translating gives CASSLRDRGRETQYF.

This sequence joins TRBV9 and TRBJ2-2; D is unresolved. There are 15 residues in the CDR3. CDR1 and CDR2 from the germline V gene are SGDLS and YYNGEE. V was cut by 0 bases and J by 3 bases, with 9 bases left in between. The DNA for the CDR3 is TGTGCCAGCAGCGTAGGTGAGCCCTACACCGGGGAGCTGTTTTTT. Protein product: CASSVGEPYTGELFF.

V and J are TRBV10-3 and TRBJ2-1; D unresolved. The CDR3 contains 12 residues. The germline V gene has CDR1 ENHRY and CDR2 SYGVKD. The V end was cut by 0 bases, the J end by 7 bases, with 4 bases between. The CDR3 sequence is CAISESRNEQFF. The CDR3, as DNA: TGTGCCATCAGTGAGTCGAGGAATGAGCAGTTCTTC.

V gene TRBV24-1 combines with J gene TRBJ2-1; TRBD2 is a possible D gene (6 bases). V lost 1 base, J lost 6 bases, and 12 bases lay in between. This CDR3 spans 15 amino acids. Germline V gene lookup returns CDR1 KGHDR and CDR2 SFDVKD. CDR3 bases: TGTGCCACCAGTGATTTCGGGCTAGCGATCAATGAGCAGTTCTTC. This codes for CATSDFGLAINEQFF.